The 14 T cell receptor beta chains below were found in one sample sequenced in a study of identifying expanded T cells in peripheral blood. Profiled with immunoSEQ multiplex PCR; TCRdb holds only in-frame clones, not every one. This table has more than 90,000 clones, about 83% appearing once. Sample: blood. These receptor sequences come from a person aged 18 to 70 in good health.

The CDR3 sequence is CASGPDNISPQYF. The CDR3 DNA reads as TGTGCTAGTGGTCCAGATAACATAAGCCCGCAGTATTTT. The chain combines TRBV12-5 with TRBJ2-3; the D is unclear. Germline assignment: CDR1 LGHNT and CDR2 FRNRAP. V lost 5 bases, J lost 10 bases, and 16 bases lay in between. The CDR3 runs 13 residues.

This chain uses TRBV27 with TRBJ2-5; D may be TRBD2 (6 bases). The CDR3 has 12 residues. Looked up from germline, CDR1 is MNHEY and CDR2 is SMNVEV (reference sequence). Trimming stripped 4 bases from V and 5 bases from J, with 8 bases between. The CDR3 loop is CASSYAGETQYF. For the CDR3, the DNA is TGTGCCAGCAGTTATGCGGGGGAGACCCAGTACTTC.

CDR3 sequence reads: CASSSGLVSNQPQHF. The CDR3 DNA follows: TGTGCCAGCAGCTCAGGGCTGGTTAGCAATCAGCCCCAGCATTTT. V gene TRBV7-2 combines with J gene TRBJ1-5; possible D gene TRBD1, 5 bases. This CDR3 has 15 amino acids. The V end was cut by 4 bases, the J end by 0 bases, with 10 bases between. Germline CDR1 and CDR2: SGHTA and FQGNSA.

This sequence joins TRBV7-7 and TRBJ2-4, with 11 positions matching TRBD2. The V gene's germline CDR1 is SSHAT and CDR2 FNYEAQ (reference sequence). V lost 3 bases, J lost 3 bases, and 10 bases stayed unmatched. The CDR3 is made up of 18 amino acids. The CDR3 region is CASSFELTSGGDKNIQYF. The CDR3, as DNA: TGTGCCAGCAGCTTCGAATTAACTAGCGGGGGTGACAAAAACATTCAGTACTTC.

The chain recombines TRBV2 with TRBJ1-1, with TRBD1 identical over 8 bases. Trimming removed 1 base from V and 3 bases from J; junction bases left unmatched: 1. The germline CDR1 and CDR2 sequences are SNHLY and FYNNEI. The length of the CDR3 is 14 residues. For the CDR3, the DNA is TGTGCCAGCAGTGAAGAGACAGGGGACACTGAAGCTTTCTTT. It translates to CASSEETGDTEAFF.

The V and J genes are TRBV27 and TRBJ2-1; possibly TRBD1 for D (6 bases). Germline-derived CDR1 and CDR2 are MNHEY and SMNVEV (reference sequence). There are 15 residues in the CDR3. V lost 3 bases, J lost 3 bases, and 12 bases lay in between. The CDR3 DNA reads as TGTGCCAGCAGTTTCAGGGCCAGGGGCTACAATGAGCAGTTCTTC. Its translation: CASSFRARGYNEQFF.

This clone was counted only a few times. The CDR3 protein is CASSVTGVTYEQYF. CDR3 DNA sequence: TGTGCCAGCAGCGTTACAGGGGTCACCTACGAGCAGTACTTC. V usage is TRBV7-9 and J usage is TRBJ2-7; TRBD1 agrees at 7 bases. The junction had 6 bases not matched to a gene; V was cut back by 5 bases and J by 2 bases. This CDR3 spans 14 amino acids. Germline CDR1 SEHNR, CDR2 FQNEAQ (reference sequence).

The rearrangement uses TRBV7-2 and TRBJ2-2; no definite D call. V was pared by 4 bases and J by 6 bases, with 12 bases between. This CDR3 has 14 residues. Germline V gene lookup returns CDR1 SGHTA and CDR2 FQGNSA. The CDR3 here is CASSSDYGAGELFF. DNA of the CDR3: TGTGCCAGCAGCTCCGATTATGGGGCCGGGGAGCTGTTTTTT.

The rearrangement links TRBV5-6 to TRBJ2-5; tentatively, D is TRBD2 (6 bases). This CDR3 is built from 14 residues. V was clipped by 0 bases and J by 5 bases, with 11 bases between them. The germline CDR1 and CDR2 sequences are SGHDT and YYEEEE. CDR3 nucleotides: TGTGCCAGCAGCTTGGAATGGACTATGGAGACCCAGTACTTC. Translated: CASSLEWTMETQYF. The whole variable domain, remainder taken from reference TRBV5-6 and TRBJ2-5, is DAGVTQSPTHLIKTRGQQVTLRCSPKSGHDTVSWYQQALGQGPQFIFQYYEEEERQRGNFPDRFSGHQFPNYSSELNVNALLLGDSALYLCASSLEWTMETQYFGPGTRLLVL.

The chain couples TRBV19 to TRBJ1-4; TRBD1 agrees at 9 bases. Germline lookup yields CDR1 LNHDA and CDR2 SQIVND (reference sequence). This CDR3 region has 14 residues. The V gene end was trimmed by 6 bases and the J gene end by 8 bases; junction bases not matched to a gene: 7. The CDR3 DNA reads as TGTGCCAGTAGCGCCTGGACAGGGGTCGAAAAACTGTTTTTT. This codes for CASSAWTGVEKLFF.

The chain has TRBV10-2 and TRBJ2-5; 11 nucleotides agree with TRBD1. The V gene end was trimmed by 7 bases and the J gene end by 4 bases; junction bases not matched to a gene: 5. Looked up from germline, CDR1 is WSHSY and CDR2 is SAAADI. CDR3 size: 14 residues. The CDR3 DNA follows: TGCGCCAGCAAGCCGGGACAGGGGGGAGAGACCCAGTACTTC. This gives the protein CASKPGQGGETQYF.

The J gene is TRBJ2-7, the V gene TRBV9; TRBD1 matches 7 bases. Germline V gene lookup returns CDR1 SGDLS and CDR2 YYNGEE. The CDR3 spans 15 residues. V shed 3 bases, J shed 2 bases, and the junction held 8 bases outside the gene matches. The DNA for the CDR3 is TGTGCCAGCAGCGCTTATATGGGGACAGCCTACGAGCAGTACTTC. Its protein is CASSAYMGTAYEQYF.

The CDR3 sequence is CASSIGGRGQETQYF. The CDR3 DNA is TGTGCCAGTAGTATAGGGGGCAGGGGGCAAGAGACCCAGTACTTC. V usage is TRBV19 and J usage is TRBJ2-5, with TRBD1 matching 7 bases. CDR1 is LNHDA, CDR2 SQIVND, per germline (reference sequence). V gave up 1 base and J gave up 2 bases; unmatched junction bases: 4. The CDR3 covers 15 residues.

The chain joins TRBV28 to TRBJ1-4, with D unclear. The V gene's germline CDR1 is MDHEN and CDR2 SYDVKM. Deletions cut 5 bases from V and 4 bases from J, with 20 bases between. This CDR3 contains 17 residues. The CDR3 is CASSLPLGVSVNEKLFF. The CDR3 region has the DNA TGTGCCAGCAGTCTGCCGCTAGGAGTGAGTGTTAATGAAAAACTGTTTTTT.